The 31 T cell receptor beta chains below were found in one sample sequenced in a study of graft-versus-host responses after intestinal transplantation. For these receptors, no antigen is known. Clones were read by immunoSEQ multiplex PCR, and TCRdb kept only the in-frame ones, dropping some. Among about 90,000 clones listed, roughly 92% were seen once. Source: unstimulated CD4+ T cells sorted from spleen or lymph node cells, taken before intestinal transplant. The receptor source for this set is a human donor who received an intestinal transplant.

This chain links TRBV6-5 with TRBJ2-5, with 7 bases aligning to TRBD2. CDR3 size: 13 residues. Germline trimming cut 6 bases from V and 3 bases from J; bases unmatched to any gene: 4. Germline V gene lookup returns CDR1 MNHEY and CDR2 SVGAGI. As DNA, the CDR3 is TGTGCCAGCAGGGCGGGAGTGGAAGAGACCCAGTACTTC. Translating gives CASRAGVEETQYF.

The chain employs TRBV14 and TRBJ2-7; D gene uncertain. This CDR3 contains 12 residues. Germline V gives CDR1 SGHDN, CDR2 FVKESK. V lost 4 bases, J lost 1 base, and 5 bases lay in between. The CDR3 sequence is CASSPSSYEQYF. The DNA of the CDR3 is TGTGCCAGCAGCCCCTCTTCCTACGAGCAGTACTTC.

The chain uses TRBV27 and TRBJ2-1; 9 bases agree with TRBD1. The CDR3 totals 18 residues. Germline values: CDR1 MNHEY, CDR2 SMNVEV (reference sequence). The V segment lost 1 base and the J segment 6 bases; nucleotides outside the gene matches: 13. In nucleotides, the CDR3 is TGTGCCAGCAGTTTATTACCCCCCGGGACAGGGTTAGGCAATGAGCAGTTCTTC. Protein sequence: CASSLLPPGTGLGNEQFF.

CDR3: CASSLAPTGSGTDTQYF. The CDR3 nucleotides read TGCGCCAGCAGCTTGGCCCCGACCGGGTCAGGCACAGATACGCAGTATTTT. V gene TRBV5-1 combines with J gene TRBJ2-3; D uncertain. Germline CDR1 is SGHRS and CDR2 is YFSETQ. CDR3 size: 17 residues. V was clipped by 0 bases and J by 1 base, with 15 bases between them.

This clone has only a few counts. CDR3 sequence (DNA): TGTGCCAGCAGGGGGGTGGGGACTAGCGGGAGTTCCTACGAGCAGTACTTC. It is translated as CASRGVGTSGSSYEQYF. The V and J genes are TRBV11-3 and TRBJ2-7; 14 nucleotides match TRBD2. After removal of 6 bases from V and 1 base from J, the junction contained 8 bases not matched to a gene. This CDR3 comprises 17 residues. Germline V gene data show CDR1 as SGHNT and CDR2 as YENEEA.

As regards this clone: Additional DNA sequences in this sample encode the identical CDR3. The gene calls are TRBV19 and TRBJ2-3; no clear D. V was clipped by 10 bases and J by 4 bases, with 12 bases between them. Germline CDR1 and CDR2: LNHDA and SQIVND (reference sequence). This CDR3 comprises 12 residues. CDR3 coding DNA: TGTGCCACCTCGGCGAGTTCAGATACGCAGTATTTT. It encodes CATSASSDTQYF.

This clone has only a few counts. The genes are TRBV19 and TRBJ1-1, with a tentative D call TRBD1 (5 bases). The CDR3 is made up of 12 amino acids. CDR1 LNHDA and CDR2 SQIVND come from the germline V gene (reference sequence). Trimming stripped 7 bases from V and 11 bases from J, with 17 bases between. CDR3 sequence: CASKPQGPLAFF. The CDR3 nucleotides are TGTGCCAGTAAACCCCAGGGTCCCTTGGCTTTCTTT.

The chain has TRBV5-1 and TRBJ1-5, with 8 bases fitting TRBD1. The germline V gene encodes CDR1 SGHRS and CDR2 YFSETQ. Trimming cost V 4 bases and J 7 bases; bases outside gene matches: 7. This CDR3 contains 14 residues. The CDR3 loop is CASSPDRGRQPQHF. The CDR3 nucleotides are TGCGCCAGCAGCCCCGACAGGGGCCGGCAGCCCCAGCATTTT.

The V call is TRBV7-2, the J call TRBJ2-3, with D uncertain. The germline V gene encodes CDR1 SGHTA and CDR2 FQGNSA. V shed 3 bases and J shed 2 bases, with 0 bases lying between them. The CDR3 spans 11 residues. The CDR3 is CASSFTDTQYF. The CDR3, as DNA: TGTGCCAGCAGCTTCACAGATACGCAGTATTTT.

The CDR3 nucleotides are TGTGCCAGCAGCCTAGGGGGCACTGGGGCCAACGTCCTGACTTTC. Translated, it gives CASSLGGTGANVLTF. The V gene is TRBV28, the J gene TRBJ2-6; TRBD1 aligns across 7 bases. After removal of 6 bases from V and 2 bases from J, the junction contained 4 bases not matched to a gene. Germline loops: CDR1 MDHEN, CDR2 SYDVKM. The CDR3 has 15 amino acids. The full variable domain, its missing parts supplied by reference TRBV28 and TRBJ2-6, is DVKVTQSSRYLVKRTGEKVFLECVQDMDHENMFWYRQDPGLGLRLIYFSYDVKMKEKGDIPEGYSVSREKKERFSLILESASTNQTSMYLCASSLGGTGANVLTFGAGSRLTVL.

The chain recombines TRBV10-1 with TRBJ2-7, with D unresolved. The CDR3 length is 14 residues. Germline V gives CDR1 WNHNN, CDR2 SYGVQD (reference sequence). V was trimmed by 4 bases and J by 1 base, leaving 11 bases between them. CDR3 protein: CASSGNLGSYEQYF. CDR3 in DNA: TGCGCCAGCAGTGGAAATTTGGGGTCCTACGAGCAGTACTTC.

The chain has TRBV18 and TRBJ1-1, with D hard to call. Trimming stripped 3 bases from V and 11 bases from J, with 10 bases between. CDR3 length: 11 amino acids. Germline V gene data show CDR1 as KGHSH and CDR2 as LQKENI. CDR3 region: CASSPSDSAFF. The CDR3 DNA sequence: TGTGCCAGCTCACCCTCGGACTCCGCTTTCTTT.

The rearrangement uses TRBV5-1 and TRBJ2-2; unclear D gene. The V gene's germline CDR1 is SGHRS and CDR2 YFSETQ. V gave up 1 base and J gave up 4 bases, with 5 bases separating them. The CDR3 runs 13 residues. This chain's CDR3 is CASSLTFTGELFF. CDR3 coding DNA: TGCGCCAGCAGCTTGACGTTCACCGGGGAGCTGTTTTTT.

The chain employs TRBV5-1 and TRBJ2-5, with TRBD1 matching 9 bases. Germline V gene lookup returns CDR1 SGHRS and CDR2 YFSETQ. J lost 4 bases, V lost 0 bases, and 10 bases had no gene match. The CDR3 spans 17 residues. The CDR3 protein is CASSLVATGTGRETQYF. CDR3 nucleotides: TGCGCCAGCAGCTTGGTAGCCACCGGGACAGGGAGAGAGACCCAGTACTTC.

This chain links TRBV6-6 with TRBJ1-2; 8 nucleotides agree with TRBD1. The CDR3 totals 13 residues. The germline gives CDR1 MNHNY, CDR2 SVGAGI (reference sequence). J gave up 4 bases and V 6 bases, and 4 bases lay outside the gene matches. CDR3: CASSGQGSYGYTF. The DNA of the CDR3 is TGTGCCAGCAGCGGACAGGGTAGCTATGGCTACACCTTC.

The chain links TRBV11-1 to TRBJ2-5, with D possibly TRBD2 on 5 matching bases. V shed 4 bases and J shed 3 bases, with 9 bases lying between them. Germline CDR1 reads SGHAT; CDR2 reads FQDESV (reference sequence). The CDR3 is 13 amino acids. Here the CDR3 reads CASSSGLEETQYF. The CDR3 DNA is TGTGCCAGCAGCTCCGGACTTGAAGAGACCCAGTACTTC.

The CDR3 sequence: CASSEAPRPPQHF. CDR3 bases: TGTGCCAGCAGTGAAGCCCCACGGCCGCCCCAGCATTTT. The rearrangement joins TRBV2 to TRBJ1-5; D is ambiguous. Germline CDR1 is SNHLY and CDR2 is FYNNEI. The ends were cut back, 0 bases at V and 9 bases at J, with 9 bases in the middle. The CDR3 spans 13 residues.

This clone has only one observation. J is TRBJ2-3 and V is TRBV29-1, with no clear D. There are 14 residues in the CDR3. The V gene's germline CDR1 is SQVTM and CDR2 ANQGSEA. Trimming removed 6 bases from V and 2 bases from J, with 15 bases in between. The CDR3 region is CSVTVSTFTDTQYF. Here the CDR3 DNA reads TGCAGCGTCACCGTAAGCACTTTCACAGATACGCAGTATTTT.

The chain is built from TRBV27 and TRBJ1-1, with D possibly TRBD1 on 6 matching bases. V was clipped by 7 bases and J by 2 bases, with 14 bases between them. CDR1 and CDR2 (germline): MNHEY, SMNVEV (reference sequence). This CDR3 is 14 amino acids long. DNA for the CDR3: TGTGCCAGCAACCTCAGGGGAACCAACACTGAAGCTTTCTTT. Its protein is CASNLRGTNTEAFF.

The V call is TRBV21-1, the J call TRBJ2-2; the table's D call TRBD2 went unverified against the DNA. TRBV21-1 has pseudogene status. This CDR3 has 15 residues. In nucleotides, the CDR3 is TGTGCCATCAAGAATAGCGGGAGAGGCACCGGGGAGCTGCTTTTT. This translates into CAIKNSGRGTGELLF.

The chain employs TRBV9 and TRBJ2-1; D call uncertain. There are 15 residues in the CDR3. Per germline, CDR1 SGDLS and CDR2 YYNGEE. Trimming cost V 2 bases and J 0 bases, with 9 bases left between them. The CDR3: CASSVSLGSYNEQFF. DNA of the CDR3: TGTGCCAGCAGCGTTTCATTGGGCTCCTACAATGAGCAGTTCTTC.

The rearrangement uses TRBV14 and TRBJ2-1, with TRBD2 identical over 11 bases. Germline assignment: CDR1 SGHDN and CDR2 FVKESK. V was clipped by 8 bases and J by 12 bases; unmatched bases: 12. The CDR3 runs to 14 residues. The CDR3 DNA follows: TGTGCCAGCGGACCGGGACTAGCGGTCCCACTGCAGTTCTTC. Translated: CASGPGLAVPLQFF.

The V call is TRBV19, the J call TRBJ1-6; 7 bases map to TRBD1. The CDR3 consists of 16 residues. J lost 4 bases, V lost 6 bases, and 9 bases had no gene match. Germline values: CDR1 LNHDA, CDR2 SQIVND (reference sequence). DNA of the CDR3: TGTGCCAGTAGGAACAGGGGAGTTACGTATAATTCACCCCTCCACTTT. Translated: CASRNRGVTYNSPLHF.

The V gene is TRBV25-1, the J gene TRBJ2-1; D unclear. The germline CDR1 and CDR2 sequences are MGHDK and SYGVNS. With 5 bases removed from V and 1 base from J, the gap between germline ends came to 12 bases. This CDR3 is 15 amino acids long. This CDR3 reads CASSHFVGSYNEQFF. The CDR3 DNA follows: TGTGCCAGCAGTCATTTCGTCGGGTCCTACAATGAGCAGTTCTTC.

The chain combines TRBV7-9 with TRBJ2-7; TRBD1 matches 8 bases. The CDR3 spans 16 residues. V shed 6 bases and J 3 bases; nucleotides not matched to a gene: 13. Germline assignment: CDR1 SEHNR and CDR2 FQNEAQ (reference sequence). The CDR3 reads CASSPLSGTGNYEQYF. As DNA, the CDR3 is TGTGCCAGCAGTCCCCTTTCCGGGACAGGAAACTACGAGCAGTACTTC.

This chain uses TRBV5-1 with TRBJ1-6; a weak D match, TRBD1 (6 bases). Germline V gives CDR1 SGHRS, CDR2 YFSETQ. CDR3 length: 17 amino acids. Trimming removed 0 bases from V and 7 bases from J, with 17 bases in between. The CDR3 reads CASSLGSRGALNSPLHF. The DNA of the CDR3 is TGCGCCAGCAGCTTGGGGTCCCGGGGGGCACTCAATTCACCCCTCCACTTT.

The J gene is TRBJ2-2, the V gene TRBV19; D ambiguous. The length of the CDR3 is 14 residues. The germline V gene encodes CDR1 LNHDA and CDR2 SQIVND (reference sequence). V lost 4 bases and J 0 bases, leaving 6 bases between the germline ends. CDR3 nucleotides: TGTGCCAGTAGTAGGGCATCGAACACCGGGGAGCTGTTTTTT. Amino acid sequence: CASSRASNTGELFF.

This clone has just one count. The CDR3 reads CASSAGQAYSPLHF. In DNA, the CDR3 is TGTGCCAGCAGCGCCGGACAGGCTTATTCACCCCTCCACTTT. V gene TRBV9 combines with J gene TRBJ1-6, with 7 bases aligning to TRBD1. This CDR3 region has 14 residues. The V gene end was trimmed by 3 bases and the J gene end by 8 bases; junction bases not matched to a gene: 5. The V gene's germline CDR1 is SGDLS and CDR2 YYNGEE.

This clone was counted between two and nine times. The rearrangement joins TRBV19 to TRBJ1-5, with 8 bases matching TRBD1. With V trimmed by 1 base and J by 7 bases, 3 bases remained unmatched. The CDR3 has 14 residues. From germline, CDR1 is LNHDA and CDR2 SQIVND (reference sequence). The CDR3 region is CASSIAGGGQPQHF. CDR3 coding DNA: TGTGCCAGTAGTATAGCAGGGGGCGGCCAGCCCCAGCATTTT. Using reference TRBV19 and TRBJ1-5 for the parts outside the CDR3, the full variable domain is DGGITQSPKYLFRKEGQNVTLSCEQNLNHDAMYWYRQDPGQGLRLIYYSQIVNDFQKGDIAEGYSVSREKKESFPLTVTSAQKNPTAFYLCASSIAGGGQPQHFGDGTRLSIL.

V usage is TRBV5-1 and J usage is TRBJ2-1; possibly TRBD1 or TRBD2 for D (5 bases each). This CDR3 region has 18 residues. CDR1 and CDR2 (germline): SGHRS, YFSETQ. Trimming stripped 0 bases from V and 5 bases from J, with 21 bases between. The CDR3 DNA reads as TGCGCCAGCAGCTTGGGTGTGACTCAGGTGGGGGTAAACAATGAGCAGTTCTTC. It translates to CASSLGVTQVGVNNEQFF.

The rearrangement joins TRBV11-2 to TRBJ2-2; D not resolved. There are 16 residues in the CDR3. The ends were cut back, 6 bases at V and 5 bases at J, with 19 bases in the middle. CDR1 SGHAT and CDR2 FQNNGV come from the germline V gene. The CDR3 region has the DNA TGTGCCAGCAGTTACGTGAGTGGAGCCCAGACCGGGGAGCTGTTTTTT. As protein: CASSYVSGAQTGELFF. Using reference TRBV11-2 and TRBJ2-2 for the parts outside the CDR3, the full variable domain is EAGVAQSPRYKIIEKRQSVAFWCNPISGHATLYWYQQILGQGPKLLIQFQNNGVVDDSQLPKDRFSAERLKGVDSTLKIQPAKLEDSAVYLCASSYVSGAQTGELFFGEGSRLTVL.